The sequence of this T cell receptor (beta chain) was determined in a study of CD8+ T cells in alopecia areata. General study results and limits: Elevated clonality characterized lesional scalp relative to normal scalp, particularly in alopecia totalis/universalis.

This clone came up a few times. Its antigen is as yet unknown. RNA extraction was followed by reverse transcription into cDNA, which acted as the sequencing template. Clones were sequenced by immunoSEQ multiplex PCR, and TCRdb holds only the in-frame ones, with some missing. The sample consists of 150,000 to 200,000 clones, 59% of them appearing once. Collection of lesional scalp punch biopsies and peripheral blood was performed in alopecia areata patients. Sorting from PBMCs produced CD4+ and CD8+ T cells. This CDR3 contains 14 residues. Trimming stripped 1 base from V and 2 bases from J, with 9 bases between. CDR1 and CDR2 from the germline V gene are SGHDT and YYEEEE.

This sequence was found in a human donor with alopecia areata. The sample in question was CD4+ T cells sorted from blood, obtained at week 0. The V and J genes are TRBV5-6 and TRBJ1-1; D gene uncertain. For the CDR3, the DNA is TGTGCCAGCAGCTTGACCCGGGATAACACTGAAGCTTTCTTT. It translates to CASSLTRDNTEAFF.